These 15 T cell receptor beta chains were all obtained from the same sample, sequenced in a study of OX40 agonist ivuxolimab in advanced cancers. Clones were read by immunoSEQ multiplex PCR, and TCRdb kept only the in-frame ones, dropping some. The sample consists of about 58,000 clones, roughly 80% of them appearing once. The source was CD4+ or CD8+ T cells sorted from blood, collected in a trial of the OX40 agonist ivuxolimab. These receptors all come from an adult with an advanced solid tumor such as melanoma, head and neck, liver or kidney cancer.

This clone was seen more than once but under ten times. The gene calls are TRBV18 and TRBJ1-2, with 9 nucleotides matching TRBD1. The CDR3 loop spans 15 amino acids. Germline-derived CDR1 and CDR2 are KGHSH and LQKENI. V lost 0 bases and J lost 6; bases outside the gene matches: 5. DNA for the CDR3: TGTGCCAGCTCACCACCTAACCGGGACAGGGATGGCTACACCTTC. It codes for CASSPPNRDRDGYTF.

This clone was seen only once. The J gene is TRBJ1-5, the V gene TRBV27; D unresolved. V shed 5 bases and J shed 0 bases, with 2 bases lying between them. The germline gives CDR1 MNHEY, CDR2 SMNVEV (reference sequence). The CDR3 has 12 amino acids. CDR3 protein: CASSNSNQPQHF. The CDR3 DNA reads TGTGCCAGCAGTAATAGCAATCAGCCCCAGCATTTT.

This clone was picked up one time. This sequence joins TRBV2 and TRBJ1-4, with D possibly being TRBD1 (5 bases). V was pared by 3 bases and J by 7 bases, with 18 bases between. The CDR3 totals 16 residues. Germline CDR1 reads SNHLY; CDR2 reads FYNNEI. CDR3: CASSDPGGPLSEKLFF. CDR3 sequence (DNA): TGTGCCAGCAGTGACCCCGGGGGACCACTTAGTGAAAAACTGTTTTTT.

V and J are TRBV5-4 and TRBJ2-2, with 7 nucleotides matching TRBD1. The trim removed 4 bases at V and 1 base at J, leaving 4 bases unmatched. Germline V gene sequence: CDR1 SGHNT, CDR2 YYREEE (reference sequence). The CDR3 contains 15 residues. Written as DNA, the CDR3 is TGTGCCAGCAGCCAAAACAGGGGGAACACCGGGGAGCTGTTTTTT. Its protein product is CASSQNRGNTGELFF.

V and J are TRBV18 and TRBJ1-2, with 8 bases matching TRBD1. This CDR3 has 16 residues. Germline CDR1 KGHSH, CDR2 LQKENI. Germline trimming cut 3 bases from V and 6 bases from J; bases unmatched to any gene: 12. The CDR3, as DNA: TGTGCCAGCTCACCCGGGACAGGAGCCCCTCTCGATGGCTACACCTTC. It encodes CASSPGTGAPLDGYTF.

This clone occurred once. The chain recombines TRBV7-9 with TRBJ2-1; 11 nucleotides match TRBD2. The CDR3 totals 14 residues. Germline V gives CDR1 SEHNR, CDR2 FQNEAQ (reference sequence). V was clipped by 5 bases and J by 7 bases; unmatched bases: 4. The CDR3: CASSVRLAGNEQFF. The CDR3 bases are TGTGCCAGCAGCGTACGACTAGCGGGGAATGAGCAGTTCTTC.

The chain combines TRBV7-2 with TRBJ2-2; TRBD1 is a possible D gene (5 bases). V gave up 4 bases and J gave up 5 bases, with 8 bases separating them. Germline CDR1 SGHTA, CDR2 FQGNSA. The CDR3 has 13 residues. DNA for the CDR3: TGTGCCAGCAGCTACGACAGAACCGGGGAGCTGTTTTTT. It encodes CASSYDRTGELFF.

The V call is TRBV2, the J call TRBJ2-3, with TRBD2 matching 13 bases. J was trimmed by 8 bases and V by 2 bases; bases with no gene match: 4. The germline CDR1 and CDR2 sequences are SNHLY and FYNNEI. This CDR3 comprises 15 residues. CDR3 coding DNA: TGTGCCAGCAGTGAACGTGGACTAGCGGGAGCTACGCAGTATTTT. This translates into CASSERGLAGATQYF.

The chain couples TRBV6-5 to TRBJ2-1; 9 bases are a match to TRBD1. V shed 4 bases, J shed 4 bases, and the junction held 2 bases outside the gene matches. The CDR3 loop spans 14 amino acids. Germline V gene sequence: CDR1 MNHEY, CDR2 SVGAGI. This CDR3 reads CASSWGQGYNEQFF. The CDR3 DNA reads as TGTGCCAGCAGTTGGGGACAGGGATACAATGAGCAGTTCTTC.

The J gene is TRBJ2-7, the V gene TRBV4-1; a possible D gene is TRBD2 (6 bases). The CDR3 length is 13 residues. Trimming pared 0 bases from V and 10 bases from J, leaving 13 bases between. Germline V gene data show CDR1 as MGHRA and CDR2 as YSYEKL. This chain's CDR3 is CASSQDRAGLQYV. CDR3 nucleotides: TGCGCCAGCAGCCAAGATCGGGCGGGGCTCCAGTACGTC.

The CDR3 loop reads CASSSVRRDGNEKLFF. The CDR3 bases are TGTGCCAGCAGCTCCGTCCGCCGGGACGGAAATGAAAAACTGTTTTTT. The chain carries TRBV7-2 and TRBJ1-4; D is possibly TRBD1 (5 bases). The germline gives CDR1 SGHTA, CDR2 FQGNSA. The CDR3 has 16 residues. Trimming pared 4 bases from V and 5 bases from J, leaving 17 bases between.

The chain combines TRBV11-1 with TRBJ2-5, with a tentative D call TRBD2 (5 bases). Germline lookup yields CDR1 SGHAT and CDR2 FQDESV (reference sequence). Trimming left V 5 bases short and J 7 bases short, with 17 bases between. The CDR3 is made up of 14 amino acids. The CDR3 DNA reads TGTGCCAGCAGCCCCAACGGACTCAAGGGGACCCAGTACTTC. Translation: CASSPNGLKGTQYF.

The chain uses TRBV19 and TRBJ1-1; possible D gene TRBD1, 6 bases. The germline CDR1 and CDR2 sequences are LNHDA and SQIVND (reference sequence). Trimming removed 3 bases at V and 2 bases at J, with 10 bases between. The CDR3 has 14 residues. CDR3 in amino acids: CASSIGDINTEAFF. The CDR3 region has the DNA TGTGCCAGTAGTATCGGGGACATAAACACTGAAGCTTTCTTT.

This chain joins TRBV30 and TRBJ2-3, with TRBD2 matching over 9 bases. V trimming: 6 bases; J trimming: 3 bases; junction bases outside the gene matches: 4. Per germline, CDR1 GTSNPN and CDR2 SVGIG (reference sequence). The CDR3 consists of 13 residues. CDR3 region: CACSGSGTDTQYF. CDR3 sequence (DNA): TGTGCCTGTAGCGGGAGTGGGACAGATACGCAGTATTTT.

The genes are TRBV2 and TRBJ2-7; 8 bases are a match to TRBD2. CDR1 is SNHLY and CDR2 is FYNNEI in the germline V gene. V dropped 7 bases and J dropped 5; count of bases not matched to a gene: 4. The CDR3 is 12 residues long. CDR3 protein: CASNLAGDEQYV. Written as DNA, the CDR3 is TGTGCCAGCAATCTAGCGGGTGACGAGCAGTACGTC.